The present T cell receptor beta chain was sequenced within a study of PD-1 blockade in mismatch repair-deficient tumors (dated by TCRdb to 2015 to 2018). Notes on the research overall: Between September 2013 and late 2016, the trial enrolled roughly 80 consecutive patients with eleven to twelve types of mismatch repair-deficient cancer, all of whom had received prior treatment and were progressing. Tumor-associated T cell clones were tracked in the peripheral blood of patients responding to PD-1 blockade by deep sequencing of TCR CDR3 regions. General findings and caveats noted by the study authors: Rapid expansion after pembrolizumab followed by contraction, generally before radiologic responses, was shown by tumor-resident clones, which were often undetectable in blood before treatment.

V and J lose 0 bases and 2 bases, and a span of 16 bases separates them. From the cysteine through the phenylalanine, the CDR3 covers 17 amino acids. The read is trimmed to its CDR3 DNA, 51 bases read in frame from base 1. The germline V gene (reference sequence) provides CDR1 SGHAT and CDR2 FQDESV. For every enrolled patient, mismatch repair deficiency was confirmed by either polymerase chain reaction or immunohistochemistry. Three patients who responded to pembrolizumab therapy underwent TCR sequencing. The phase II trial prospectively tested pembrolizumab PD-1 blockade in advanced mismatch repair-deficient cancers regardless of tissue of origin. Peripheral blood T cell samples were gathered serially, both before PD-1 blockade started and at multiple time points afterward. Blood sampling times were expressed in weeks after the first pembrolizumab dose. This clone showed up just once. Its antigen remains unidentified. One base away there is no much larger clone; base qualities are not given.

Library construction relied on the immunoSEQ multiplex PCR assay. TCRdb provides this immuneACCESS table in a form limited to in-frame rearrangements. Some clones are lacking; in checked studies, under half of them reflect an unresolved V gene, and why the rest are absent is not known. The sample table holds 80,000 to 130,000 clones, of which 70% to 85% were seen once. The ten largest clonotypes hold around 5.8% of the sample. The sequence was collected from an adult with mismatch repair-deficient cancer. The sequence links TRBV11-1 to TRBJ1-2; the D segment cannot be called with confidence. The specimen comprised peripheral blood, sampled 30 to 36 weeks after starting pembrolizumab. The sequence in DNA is TGTGCCAGCAGCTTAGCGTTTGATAGAGCGAGGAACTATGGCTACACCTTC. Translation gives CASSLAFDRARNYGYTF. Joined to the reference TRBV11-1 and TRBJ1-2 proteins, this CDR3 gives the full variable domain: EAEVAQSPRYKITEKSQAVAFWCDPISGHATLYWYRQILGQGPELLVQFQDESVVDDSQLPKDRFSAERLKGVDSTLKIQPAELGDSAMYLCASSLAFDRARNYGYTFGSGTRLTVV.